A selection of T cell receptor beta chains follows, all from one sample in a study of cytomegalovirus exposure and HLA in healthy donors. Clones were read by immunoSEQ multiplex PCR, and TCRdb kept only the in-frame ones, dropping some. The repertoire consists of around 160,000 clones, with over 60% occurring once and the leading ten covering over 2.5%. What was sequenced was PBMCs. These TCRs come from a man aged 40-49 years in good health and CMV-seropositive. CDR3s include the opening cysteine and the closing phenylalanine or tryptophan. The order of the fields is D gene, J gene, V gene, clone size, CDR3 protein, CDR3 DNA. A D gene is named only where the DNA matches it firmly. Expanded clones are given a class, and other clones once, few, many or no size at all.

>TRBD1|TRBJ2-1|TRBV6-1|-
CASSEPGQGGNEQFF
TGTGCCAGCAGTGAGCCGGGACAGGGGGGTAATGAGCAGTTCTTC
>-|TRBJ2-3|TRBV2|-
CASRDFTSTDTQYF
TGTGCCAGCAGGGACTTTACTAGCACAGATACGCAGTATTTT
>TRBD2|TRBJ2-7|TRBV19|few
CASSIQRGPYEQYF
TGTGCCAGTAGTATTCAGCGGGGACCATACGAGCAGTACTTC
>-|TRBJ1-3|TRBV28|-
CASSLITGSGNTIYF
TGTGCCAGCAGTTTAATTACTGGCTCTGGAAACACCATATATTTT
>-|TRBJ2-2|TRBV6-1|-
CANRVERGTGELFF
TGTGCCAATCGGGTCGAGCGCGGGACCGGGGAGCTGTTTTTT
>TRBD1|TRBJ2-5|TRBV6-5|-
CASSYIGDRGQETQYF
TGTGCCAGCAGTTATATAGGGGACAGGGGGCAAGAGACCCAGTACTTC
>-|TRBJ1-1|TRBV7-9|few
CASSTAREDEAFF
TGTGCCAGCAGCACCGCGCGGGAAGATGAAGCTTTCTTT
>-|TRBJ1-1|TRBV6-1|-
CASSELREAFF
TGTGCCAGCAGTGAATTGAGGGAAGCTTTCTTT
>-|TRBJ2-7|TRBV4-3|-
CASSQSGYEQYF
TGCGCCAGCAGCCAATCGGGATACGAGCAGTACTTC
>TRBD1|TRBJ1-2|TRBV7-9|-
CASSPRDRERFGYTF
TGTGCCAGCAGCCCCCGGGACAGGGAGAGGTTTGGCTACACCTTC
>-|TRBJ2-3|TRBV28|once
CASSLAGKADTQYF
TGTGCCAGCAGTTTAGCGGGAAAGGCAGATACGCAGTATTTT
>TRBD2|TRBJ2-5|TRBV6-5|-
CASSYGAEGGTTQQYF
TGTGCCAGCAGTTACGGAGCGGAGGGAGGGACTACGCAGCAGTACTTC
>-|TRBJ1-5|TRBV10-2|few
CASSESDRGQPQHF
TGCGCCAGCAGTGAGTCGGACCGGGGGCAGCCCCAGCATTTT
>-|TRBJ1-2|TRBV7-2|-
CASSLDSPYGYTF
TGTGCCAGCAGCTTGGACAGCCCCTATGGCTACACCTTC
>-|TRBJ2-5|TRBV29-1|-
CSVGPGLVQETQYF
TGCAGCGTCGGTCCAGGCCTCGTTCAAGAGACCCAGTACTTC
>-|TRBJ2-1|TRBV25-1|-
CASSEAGSYNEQFF
TGTGCCAGCAGTGAGGCGGGGTCCTACAATGAGCAGTTCTTC
>TRBD2|TRBJ2-1|TRBV6-5|-
CASSPAGGHEQFF
TGTGCCAGCAGCCCCGCGGGGGGACACGAGCAGTTCTTC
>-|TRBJ2-5|TRBV9|-
CASSVENSQETQYF
TGTGCCAGCAGCGTAGAGAATAGCCAAGAGACCCAGTACTTC
>-|TRBJ2-7|TRBV6-1|-
CASREGLLYEQYF
TGTGCCAGCAGGGAGGGCCTTCTCTACGAGCAGTACTTC
>-|TRBJ1-1|TRBV6-5|-
CASSYRITGDTEAFF
TGTGCCAGCAGTTACCGGATCACAGGAGACACTGAAGCTTTCTTT
>-|TRBJ1-2|TRBV15|-
CATSRGDTSNYGYTF
TGTGCCACCAGCAGGGGGGACACCTCTAACTATGGCTACACCTTC
>-|TRBJ2-7|TRBV5-3|-
CASFPAIRGSYEQYF
TGTGCCAGTTTCCCAGCAATACGGGGCTCCTACGAGCAGTACTTC
>-|TRBJ1-5|TRBV5-7|few
CASSPGASNQPQHF
TGTGCCAGCAGTCCAGGGGCTTCCAATCAGCCCCAGCATTTT